Included here is one T cell receptor (beta chain) sequence, with context. In the original processing: Reference gene primer amplification gave nucleated cell count estimates. Sequencing used immunoSEQ multiplex PCR; TCRdb keeps in-frame clones, though not all of them. The V and J calls and clone size are taken from that table; D and trimming were inferred from the DNA. The sample includes roughly 80,000 clones, 70% to 90% of them seen just once. This entry is derived from a study of blood T cell repertoires in COVID-19. On the study more broadly: The samples span acute and convalescent COVID-19 from the United States, Italy and Spain. PBMCs, B-cell-depleted T cells, or T cells were the source of the cDNA or gDNA that made up the material.

Germline loops: CDR1 SNHLY, CDR2 FYNNEI. The CDR3 consists of 13 residues. The trim removed 6 bases at V and 4 bases at J, leaving 5 bases unmatched. This rearrangement joins TRBV2 to TRBJ1-2; the match to TRBD1 covers 7 bases. The sample consisted of peripheral blood. The origin of this receptor is an elderly man in a cohort sampled during active COVID-19. In DNA form, the CDR3 reads TGTGCCAGCAGGAAGACAGGGATCTATGGCTACACCTTC. Translating gives CASRKTGIYGYTF.